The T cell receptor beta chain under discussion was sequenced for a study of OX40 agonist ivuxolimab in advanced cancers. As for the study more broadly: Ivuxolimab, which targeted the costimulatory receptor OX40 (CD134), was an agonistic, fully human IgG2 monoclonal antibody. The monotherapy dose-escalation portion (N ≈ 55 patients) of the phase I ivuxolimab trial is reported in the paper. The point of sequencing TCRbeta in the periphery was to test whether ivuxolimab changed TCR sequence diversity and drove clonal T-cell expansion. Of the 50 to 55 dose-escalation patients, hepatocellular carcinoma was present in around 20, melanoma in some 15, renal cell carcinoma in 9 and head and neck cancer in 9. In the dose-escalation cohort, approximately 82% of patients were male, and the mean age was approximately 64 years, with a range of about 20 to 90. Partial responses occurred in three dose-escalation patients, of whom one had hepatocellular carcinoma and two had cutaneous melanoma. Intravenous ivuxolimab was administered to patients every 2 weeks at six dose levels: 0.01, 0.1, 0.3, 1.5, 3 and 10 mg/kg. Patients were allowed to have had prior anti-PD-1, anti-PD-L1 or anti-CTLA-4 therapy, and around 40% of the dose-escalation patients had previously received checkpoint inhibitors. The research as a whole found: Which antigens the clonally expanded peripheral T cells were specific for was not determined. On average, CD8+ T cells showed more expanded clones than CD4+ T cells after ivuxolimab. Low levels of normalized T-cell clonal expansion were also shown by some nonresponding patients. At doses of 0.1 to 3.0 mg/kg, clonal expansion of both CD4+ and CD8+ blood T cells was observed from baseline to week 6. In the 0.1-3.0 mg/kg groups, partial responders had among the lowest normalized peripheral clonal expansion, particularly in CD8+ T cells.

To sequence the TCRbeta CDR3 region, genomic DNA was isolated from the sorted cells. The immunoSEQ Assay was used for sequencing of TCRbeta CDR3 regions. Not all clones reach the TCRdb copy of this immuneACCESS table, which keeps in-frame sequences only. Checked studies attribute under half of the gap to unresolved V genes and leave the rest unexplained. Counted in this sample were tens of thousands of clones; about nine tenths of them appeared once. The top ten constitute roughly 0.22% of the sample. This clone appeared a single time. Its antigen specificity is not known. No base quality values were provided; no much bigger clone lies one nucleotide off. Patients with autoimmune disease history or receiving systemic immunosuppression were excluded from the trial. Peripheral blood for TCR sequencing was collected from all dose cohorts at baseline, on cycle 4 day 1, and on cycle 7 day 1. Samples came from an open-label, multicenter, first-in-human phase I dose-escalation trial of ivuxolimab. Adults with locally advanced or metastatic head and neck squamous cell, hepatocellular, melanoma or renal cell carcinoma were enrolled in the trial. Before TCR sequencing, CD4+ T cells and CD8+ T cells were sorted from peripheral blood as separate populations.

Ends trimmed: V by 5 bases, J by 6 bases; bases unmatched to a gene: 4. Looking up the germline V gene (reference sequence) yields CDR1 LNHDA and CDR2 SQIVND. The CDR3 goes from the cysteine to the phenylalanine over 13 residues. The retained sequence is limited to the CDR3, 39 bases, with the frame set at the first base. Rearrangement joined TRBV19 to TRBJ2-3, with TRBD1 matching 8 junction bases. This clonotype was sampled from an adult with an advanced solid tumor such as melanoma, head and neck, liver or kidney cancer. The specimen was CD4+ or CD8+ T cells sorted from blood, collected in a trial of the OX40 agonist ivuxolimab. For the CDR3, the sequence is CASSQGADDTQYF. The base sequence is TGTGCCAGTAGTCAGGGGGCGGACGATACGCAGTATTTT.